This record looks at one T cell receptor beta chain sequence and its context. Each cell subset's genomic DNA was divided evenly among several immunoSEQ plates. Measured with immunoSEQ multiplex PCR; TCRdb has only the in-frame clones, and not every one. This table holds some 2,400,000 clones, nearly 97% found once. The CDR3 length is 15 residues. Germline V lookup: CDR1 SEHNR, CDR2 FQNEAQ (reference sequence). The data derive from a study of shared clonotypes between healthy human individuals. The TCR comes from a young man in good health. V gene TRBV7-9 combines with J gene TRBJ2-5; TRBD1 aligns across 7 bases. Gene TRBJ2-7 matches the end of the DNA better, so the J call may be wrong. The specimen was naive CD4+ T cells sorted from blood. The sample's subset: CD45RA+ positively selected. The CDR3 DNA sequence: TGTGCCAGCAGCTTAGCAAGGACAGGCAGCTACGAGCAGTACTTC. Encoded protein: CASSLARTGSYEQYF.